These T cell receptor beta chains were read from a single sample in a study of beta chain features in type 1 diabetes. Sequencing used immunoSEQ multiplex PCR; TCRdb keeps in-frame clones, though not all of them. This sample has under 400,000 clones, with around 12% found just once. Sequenced material: naive CD4+ T cells from blood. Every receptor here comes from a man aged 18 to 29 in good health. Both conserved end residues are part of each CDR3. A D gene is named only where the DNA matches it firmly. Clone size is given for some rows only: seen once, a few or many times, or a class if the clone is expanded.

>-|-|TRBV5-4|TRBJ2-5
TGTGCCAGCAGCCCGATGAGGAATATAGCAAGCTCGGAGACCCAGTACTTC
CASSPMRNIASSETQYF
>-|-|TRBV30|TRBJ1-1
TGTGCCTGGAGATATTACAGGAACACTGAAGCTTTCTTT
CAWRYYRNTEAFF
>few|-|TRBV7-2|TRBJ2-6
TGTGCCAGCAGCCCAGGGTCTGGGGCCAACGTCCTGACTTTC
CASSPGSGANVLTF
>-|-|TRBV2|TRBJ2-5
TGTGCCAGCAGTGTTCAGACAGGAGAGACCCAGTACTTC
CASSVQTGETQYF
>few|TRBD1|TRBV7-2|TRBJ2-7
TGTGCCAGCAGCAGGACAGGGGTTACCTACGAGCAGTACTTC
CASSRTGVTYEQYF
>-|-|TRBV30|TRBJ1-1
TGTGCCTGGAGTTCGGGACTAGTGAACACTGAAGCTTTCTTT
CAWSSGLVNTEAFF
>-|TRBD1|TRBV7-3|TRBJ1-2
TGTGCCAGCAGCCCCGGGACAGTTAACTATGGCTACACCTTC
CASSPGTVNYGYTF
>few|TRBD1|TRBV28|TRBJ2-2
TGTGCCAGCAGTGCCGGGACAGCCAACACCGGGGAGCTGTTTTTT
CASSAGTANTGELFF
>-|-|TRBV23-1|TRBJ1-5
TGCGCCAGCAGTCAATCTTTGGGCCATCAGCCCCAGCATTTT
CASSQSLGHQPQHF
>few|TRBD1|TRBV7-8|TRBJ1-1
TGTGCCAGCAGCTTACCATTCTTCCGGACAGGGAACACTGAAGCTTTCTTT
CASSLPFFRTGNTEAFF
>few|TRBD1|TRBV5-4|TRBJ1-2
TGTGCCAGCAGCTCGCGGACAGGCTATGGCTACACCTTC
CASSSRTGYGYTF
>-|-|TRBV28|TRBJ2-5
TGTGCCAGCAGCCGCTGGGGAGCCGGACAAGAGACCCAGTACTTC
CASSRWGAGQETQYF
>-|-|TRBV2|TRBJ2-7
TGTGCCAGCAGCGCCACAGGGACCGAGCAGTACTTC
CASSATGTEQYF
>few|-|TRBV4-3|TRBJ1-1
TGCGCCAGCAGCCAAGAGATGAGGAACACTGAAGCTTTCTTT
CASSQEMRNTEAFF
>-|-|TRBV7-8|TRBJ1-1
TGTGCAGCGGGCATGAACACTGAAGCTTTCTTT
CAAGMNTEAFF
>-|-|TRBV5-1|TRBJ2-7
TGCGCCAGCAGCTTGGCGGGGAACGACGAGCAGTACTTC
CASSLAGNDEQYF
>-|TRBD1|TRBV28|TRBJ1-5
TGTGCCAGCAGATCAATGAGACAGGGAATCTCTCAGCCCCAGCATTTT
CASRSMRQGISQPQHF
>few|TRBD1|TRBV25-1|TRBJ2-6
TGTGCCAGCCGTACACCCGGGACAGTGGGCTCTGGGGCCAACGTCCTGACTTTC
CASRTPGTVGSGANVLTF
>few|-|TRBV5-1|TRBJ2-5
TGCGCCAGCAGCTTGGTTGGGCTTGGGGAGACCCAGTACTTC
CASSLVGLGETQYF
>-|-|TRBV6-5|TRBJ1-2
TGTGCCAGCAGTCGGGACTCTAAGAACTATGGCTACACCTTC
CASSRDSKNYGYTF
>-|TRBD1|TRBV5-6|TRBJ1-6
TGTGCCAGCAGCGTGGGACAGTGGGGTTCACCCCTCCACTTT
CASSVGQWGSPLHF
>-|TRBD1|TRBV29-1|TRBJ1-5
TGCAGCGTGACCGGGACAGGGGTAGATCAGCCCCAGCATTTT
CSVTGTGVDQPQHF
>-|TRBD2|TRBV10-3|TRBJ2-1
TGTGCCATCAGCCAAAGCACCGGGACTAGCGGGAGTAATGAGCAGTTCTTC
CAISQSTGTSGSNEQFF
>-|-|TRBV9|TRBJ1-3
TGTGCCAGCAGCGTAGAGGACTCAAGCTCTGGAAACACCATATATTTT
CASSVEDSSSGNTIYF
>-|-|TRBV5-1|TRBJ2-5
TGCGCCAGCAGCTTACAGCGGTTGGAGACCCAGTACTTC
CASSLQRLETQYF
>few|TRBD2|TRBV7-9|TRBJ2-2
TGTGCCAGCAGCCCACGACTAGCGGGAGCGGGCACCGGGGAGCTGTTTTTT
CASSPRLAGAGTGELFF
>-|TRBD1|TRBV9|TRBJ2-2
TGTGCCAGCAGCGCTTCCCGGGACAGCAACACCGGGGAGCTGTTTTTT
CASSASRDSNTGELFF
>-|TRBD2|TRBV11-1|TRBJ2-3
TGTGCCAGCAGCACCCGGGGGGGAAGTACTAGCACAGATACGCAGTATTTT
CASSTRGGSTSTDTQYF
>few|-|TRBV29-1|TRBJ1-1
TGCAGCGTTGAGCAACAGATGAACACTGAAGCTTTCTTT
CSVEQQMNTEAFF
>few|-|TRBV28|TRBJ2-7
TGTGCCAGTAGTTTAAGAGTAGTTCCCTACGAGCAGTACTTC
CASSLRVVPYEQYF
>-|-|TRBV28|TRBJ2-1
TGTGCCACCAGACTATACAATGAGCAGTTCTTC
CATRLYNEQFF
>few|-|TRBV30|TRBJ1-5
TGTGCCTGGAGAGAGGACAGCCTTCAGCCCCAGCATTTT
CAWREDSLQPQHF
>few|-|TRBV4-1|TRBJ2-3
TGCGCCAGCAGCATGACTCTTCATACGCAGTATTTT
CASSMTLHTQYF
>few|-|TRBV30|TRBJ2-7
TGTGCCTGGAGCGAGGTCTTCTACGAGCAGTACTTC
CAWSEVFYEQYF
>few|-|TRBV15|TRBJ2-1
TGTGCCACCAGCAGAGATCGCGGGACTTACAATGAGCAGTTCTTC
CATSRDRGTYNEQFF
>-|-|TRBV5-4|TRBJ2-5
TGTGCCAGCAGCCCCGAGGCGGGAACGGAGACCCAGTACTTC
CASSPEAGTETQYF
>few|TRBD2|TRBV7-2|TRBJ2-7
TGTGCCAGCAGCGCGTGGGCAGCGGGAGGAAACGAGCAGTACTTC
CASSAWAAGGNEQYF
>few|-|TRBV7-7|TRBJ2-3
TGTGCTAGCAGCTTGGAGGGGTTGGACACAGATACGCAGTATTTT
CASSLEGLDTDTQYF
>-|TRBD2|TRBV27|TRBJ2-5
TGTGCCAGCGGGTATGACCAACCGGGGGGGGTAACGATTGAGACCCAGTACTTC
CASGYDQPGGVTIETQYF
>-|-|TRBV29-1|TRBJ1-2
TGCAGCGCAGCAAGCGGAGTAGCGGGATCCACCTTC
CSAASGVAGSTF
>few|-|TRBV28|TRBJ2-2
TGTGCCAGCATCCTAGGGAACACCGGGGAGCTGTTTTTT
CASILGNTGELFF
>few|TRBD1|TRBV6-5|TRBJ2-7
TGTGCCAGCAGTTACTCCAGAACAGGGGGCGAGCAGTACTTC
CASSYSRTGGEQYF
>few|TRBD1|TRBV2|TRBJ2-1
TGTGCCAGCAGAACACAGGGGATTCCCTACAATGAGCAGTTCTTC
CASRTQGIPYNEQFF
>-|TRBD1|TRBV28|TRBJ2-7
TGTGCCAGCAGTCTTCACACAGGGGCCTACGAGCAGTACTTC
CASSLHTGAYEQYF